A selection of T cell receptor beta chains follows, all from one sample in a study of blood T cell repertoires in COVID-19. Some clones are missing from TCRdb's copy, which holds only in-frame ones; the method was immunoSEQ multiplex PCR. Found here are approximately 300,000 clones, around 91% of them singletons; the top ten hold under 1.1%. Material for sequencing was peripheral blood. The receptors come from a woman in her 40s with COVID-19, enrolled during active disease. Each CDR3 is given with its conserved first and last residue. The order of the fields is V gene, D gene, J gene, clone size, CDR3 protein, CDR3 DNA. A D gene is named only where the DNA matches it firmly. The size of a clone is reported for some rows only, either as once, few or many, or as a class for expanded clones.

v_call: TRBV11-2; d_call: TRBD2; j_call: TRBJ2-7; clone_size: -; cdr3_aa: CASSLSGGYEQYF; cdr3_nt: TGTGCCAGCAGCTTAAGCGGGGGTTACGAGCAGTACTTC
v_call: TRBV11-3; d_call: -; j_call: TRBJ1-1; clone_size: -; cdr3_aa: CASSLGLNTEAFF; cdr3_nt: TGTGCCAGCAGCTTAGGGCTGAACACTGAAGCTTTCTTT
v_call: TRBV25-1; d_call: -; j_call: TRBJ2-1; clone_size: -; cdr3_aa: CASSESGRGVSYNEQFF; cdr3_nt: TGTGCCAGCAGTGAATCCGGCAGGGGAGTATCCTACAATGAGCAGTTCTTC
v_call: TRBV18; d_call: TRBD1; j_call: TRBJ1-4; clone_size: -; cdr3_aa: CASSHTGEHEKLFF; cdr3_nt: TGTGCCAGCTCCCACACAGGGGAACATGAAAAACTGTTTTTT
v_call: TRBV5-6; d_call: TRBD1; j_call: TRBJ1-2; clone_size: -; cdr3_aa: CASSLAGTGGTYGYTF; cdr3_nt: TGTGCCAGCAGCTTGGCTGGGACAGGGGGAACCTATGGCTACACCTTC
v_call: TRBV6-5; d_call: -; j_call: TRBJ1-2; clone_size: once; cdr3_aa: CASSYSAGPGYTF; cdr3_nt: TGTGCCAGCAGTTACTCGGCGGGGCCGGGCTACACCTTC
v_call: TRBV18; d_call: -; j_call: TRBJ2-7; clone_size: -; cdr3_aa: CASSPPMGLGEQYF; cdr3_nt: TGTGCCAGCTCACCACCAATGGGCCTGGGCGAGCAGTACTTC
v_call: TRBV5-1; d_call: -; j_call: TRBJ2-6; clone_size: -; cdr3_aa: CASSLAPHSGANVLTF; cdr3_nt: TGCGCCAGCAGCTTGGCTCCACACTCTGGGGCCAACGTCCTGACTTTC
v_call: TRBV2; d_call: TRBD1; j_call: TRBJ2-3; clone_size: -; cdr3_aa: CASSAQGQGGTDTQYF; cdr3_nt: TGTGCCAGCAGTGCACAAGGGCAGGGGGGCACAGATACGCAGTATTTT
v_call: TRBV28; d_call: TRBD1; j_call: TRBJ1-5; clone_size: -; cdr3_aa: CASSSGQGHQPQHF; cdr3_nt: TGTGCCAGCAGTTCAGGACAGGGACATCAGCCCCAGCATTTT